Listed here are 17 T cell receptor beta chains from one sample, sequenced in a study of blood T cell repertoires in COVID-19. Clones were sequenced by immunoSEQ multiplex PCR, and TCRdb holds only the in-frame ones, with some missing. Of fewer than 200,000 clones in the sample, about four fifths were seen once. Sequencing input: peripheral blood. The receptor source for this set is a woman aged 40 to 55 with COVID-19, enrolled during active disease.

The sample holds one count of this clone. The chain employs TRBV10-3 and TRBJ1-2, with 7 positions matching TRBD1. This CDR3 contains 13 residues. Germline V gene sequence: CDR1 ENHRY, CDR2 SYGVKD. Germline trimming cut 6 bases from V and 4 bases from J; bases unmatched to any gene: 5. The chain's CDR3 is CAISPGQSYGYTF. As DNA, the CDR3 is TGTGCCATCAGCCCGGGACAGTCCTATGGCTACACCTTC.

The chain combines TRBV14 with TRBJ2-3; D is unclear. Trimming cost V 2 bases and J 1 base, with 7 bases left between them. Germline V gene lookup returns CDR1 SGHDN and CDR2 FVKESK. CDR3 length: 14 residues. The CDR3 spells CASSQYRGTDTQYF. The DNA of the CDR3 is TGTGCCAGCAGCCAATACCGGGGCACAGATACGCAGTATTTT.

The chain couples TRBV7-2 to TRBJ2-7, with 10 bases lining up with TRBD2. CDR3 size: 15 residues. With V trimmed by 5 bases and J by 6 bases, 10 bases remained unmatched. From germline, CDR1 is SGHTA and CDR2 FQGNSA. The CDR3 DNA follows: TGTGCCAGCAGCCCCAGCGGGGGGGCAGTCCCCGAGCAGTACGTC. Its protein is CASSPSGGAVPEQYV.

The chain is built from TRBV27 and TRBJ1-6, with D hard to call. V was cut by 5 bases and J by 3 bases, with 5 bases left in between. Per the germline V gene, CDR1 is MNHEY and CDR2 is SMNVEV (reference sequence). The CDR3 runs 13 residues. The DNA of the CDR3 is TGTGCCAGCAGTGCGAACTATAATTCACCCCTCCACTTT. It specifies CASSANYNSPLHF.

This clone was counted once. The V gene is TRBV28, the J gene TRBJ2-7; D not certain. CDR1 and CDR2 (germline): MDHEN, SYDVKM. With 6 bases removed from V and 0 bases from J, the gap between germline ends came to 18 bases. The CDR3 runs to 16 residues. CDR3 coding DNA: TGTGCCAGCAGCTTCACCACGCTAGGAAACTCCTACGAGCAGTACTTC. Protein: CASSFTTLGNSYEQYF.

This clone was counted only a few times. The V and J genes are TRBV6-2 or TRBV6-3 and TRBJ1-5; D gene unclear. The germline V gene encodes CDR1 MNHEY and CDR2 SVGEGT. CDR3 length: 11 residues. V lost 4 bases, J lost 11 bases, and 9 bases lay in between. CDR3 coding DNA: TGTGCCAGCAGTTCCCTGGAGACCCAGCATTTT. Protein sequence: CASSSLETQHF.

This chain connects TRBV7-9 to TRBJ2-1; TRBD2 might be the D (5 bases). The CDR3 contains 11 residues. Germline V gene sequence: CDR1 SEHNR, CDR2 FQNEAQ (reference sequence). V lost 5 bases and J 10 bases, leaving 9 bases between the germline ends. This chain's CDR3 is CASSQKREQFF. CDR3 bases: TGTGCCAGCAGCCAAAAGCGGGAGCAGTTCTTC.

The chain uses TRBV6-2 or TRBV6-3 and TRBJ1-5; D is undetermined. CDR1 and CDR2 from the germline V gene are MNHEY and SVGEGT. This CDR3 comprises 14 residues. Trimming pared 2 bases from V and 3 bases from J, leaving 8 bases between. CDR3 coding DNA: TGTGCCAGCAGTTACCTTAGTGCCAATCAGCCCCAGCATTTT. Its translation: CASSYLSANQPQHF.

The gene calls are TRBV2 and TRBJ2-7, with D possibly TRBD1 on 5 matching bases. Trimming left V 6 bases short and J 3 bases short, with 6 bases between. This CDR3 comprises 11 residues. CDR1 and CDR2 (germline): SNHLY, FYNNEI. The CDR3 loop is CASRDNYEQYV. DNA for the CDR3: TGTGCCAGCAGGGACAACTACGAGCAGTACGTC.

The V and J genes are TRBV30 and TRBJ1-4; D is uncertain. Germline V gene data show CDR1 as GTSNPN and CDR2 as SVGIG (reference sequence). The CDR3 totals 14 residues. Trimming cost V 2 bases and J 1 base, with 8 bases left between them. The CDR3 DNA reads as TGTGCCTGGAGTAATACGAGAACTAATGAAAAACTGTTTTTT. This codes for CAWSNTRTNEKLFF. Supplemented by reference TRBV30 and TRBJ1-4, the full variable domain reads SQTIHQWPATLVQPVGSPLSLECTVEGTSNPNLYWYRQAAGRGLQLLFYSVGIGQISSEVPQNLSASRPQDRQFILSSKKLLLSDSGFYLCAWSNTRTNEKLFFGSGTQLSVL.

The J gene is TRBJ2-1, the V gene TRBV25-1; a possible D gene is TRBD2 (5 bases). The CDR3 has 15 residues. V gave up 5 bases and J gave up 0 bases, with 11 bases separating them. Germline values: CDR1 MGHDK, CDR2 SYGVNS. The CDR3 DNA is TGTGCCAGCAGTCGAGGGTCGAGCTCCTACAATGAGCAGTTCTTC. Translation: CASSRGSSSYNEQFF.

This clone was observed a few times. The chain links TRBV5-1 to TRBJ1-5; a weak D match, TRBD1 (6 bases). The CDR3 consists of 14 residues. CDR1 is SGHRS and CDR2 is YFSETQ in the germline V gene. The V and J ends lost 0 bases and 9 bases respectively, with 13 bases between them. The CDR3 loop is CASSLEQGGAPQHF. CDR3 DNA: TGCGCCAGCAGCTTGGAACAGGGTGGCGCGCCCCAGCATTTT.

The chain has TRBV18 and TRBJ2-1; TRBD2 is a possible D gene (6 bases). The CDR3 extends over 17 amino acids. Germline V gene data show CDR1 as KGHSH and CDR2 as LQKENI. V was trimmed by 6 bases and J by 0 bases, leaving 18 bases between them. In DNA form, the CDR3 reads TGTGCCAGCTCCCGGGGAGGAGGGCAGATCTCCTACAATGAGCAGTTCTTC. The encoded protein is CASSRGGGQISYNEQFF. Full variable domain (missing parts from reference TRBV18 and TRBJ2-1): NAGVMQNPRHLVRRRGQEARLRCSPMKGHSHVYWYRQLPEEGLKFMVYLQKENIIDESGMPKERFSAEFPKEGPSILRIQQVVRGDSAAYFCASSRGGGQISYNEQFFGPGTRLTVL.

The chain combines TRBV19 with TRBJ2-1; D is perhaps TRBD1 (5 bases). V was pared by 6 bases and J by 3 bases, with 6 bases between. The germline gives CDR1 LNHDA, CDR2 SQIVND (reference sequence). The CDR3 sequence is 12 residues long. CDR3 protein: CASRQGYNEQFF. In DNA form, the CDR3 reads TGTGCCAGTAGGCAGGGCTACAATGAGCAGTTCTTC.

The V and J genes are TRBV2 and TRBJ1-2; D is perhaps TRBD1 (6 bases). In germline, CDR1 is SNHLY, CDR2 FYNNEI. The CDR3 loop spans 17 amino acids. Trimming took 2 bases from V and 1 from J, leaving 17 bases between them. DNA for the CDR3: TGTGCCAGCAGTGAATTTGCAGGGGCACTACTTAACTATGGCTACACCTTC. It is translated as CASSEFAGALLNYGYTF.

The chain is built from TRBV5-6 and TRBJ2-3, with D hard to call. Germline CDR1 reads SGHDT; CDR2 reads YYEEEE. CDR3 length: 13 residues. V was shortened by 0 bases and J by 5 bases, with 7 bases between the two germline ends. The CDR3 DNA sequence: TGTGCCAGCAGCTTGGCTGCGAGAGATACGCAGTATTTT. The encoded protein is CASSLAARDTQYF.

CDR3 bases: TGCGCCAGCAGCCCCGGACAGAATGAAAAACTGTTTTTT. This codes for CASSPGQNEKLFF. V usage is TRBV5-1 and J usage is TRBJ1-4; TRBD1 is a possible D gene (6 bases). Trimming shortened V by 4 bases and J by 5 bases, and 9 bases separated the two germline ends. The CDR3 is 13 amino acids. Germline-derived CDR1 and CDR2 are SGHRS and YFSETQ.